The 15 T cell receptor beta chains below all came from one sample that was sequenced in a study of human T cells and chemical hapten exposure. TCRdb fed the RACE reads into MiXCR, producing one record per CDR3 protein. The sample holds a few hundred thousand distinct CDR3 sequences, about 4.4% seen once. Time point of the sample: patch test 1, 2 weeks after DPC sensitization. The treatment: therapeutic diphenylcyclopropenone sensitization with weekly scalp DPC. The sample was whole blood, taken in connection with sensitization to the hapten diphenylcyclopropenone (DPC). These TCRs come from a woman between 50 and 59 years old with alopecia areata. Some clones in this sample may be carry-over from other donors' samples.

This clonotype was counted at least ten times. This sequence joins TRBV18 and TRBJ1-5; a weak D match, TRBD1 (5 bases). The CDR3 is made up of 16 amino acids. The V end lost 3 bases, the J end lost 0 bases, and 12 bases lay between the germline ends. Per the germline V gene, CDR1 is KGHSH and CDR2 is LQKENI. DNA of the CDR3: TGTGCCAGCTCACCGGGAGGGGCCGATAGCAATCAGCCCCAGCATTTT. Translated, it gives CASSPGGADSNQPQHF.

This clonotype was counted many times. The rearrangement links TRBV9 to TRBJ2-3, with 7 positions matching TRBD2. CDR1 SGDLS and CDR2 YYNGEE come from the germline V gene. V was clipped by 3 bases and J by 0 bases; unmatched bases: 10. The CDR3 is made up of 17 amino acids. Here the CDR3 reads CASSAHGRGASTDTQYF. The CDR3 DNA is TGTGCCAGCAGCGCCCATGGGAGGGGCGCTAGCACAGATACGCAGTATTTT. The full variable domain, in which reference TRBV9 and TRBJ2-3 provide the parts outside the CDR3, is DSGVTQTPKHLITATGQRVTLRCSPRSGDLSVYWYQQSLDQGLQFLIQYYNGEERAKGNILERFSAQQFPDLHSELNLSSLELGDSALYFCASSAHGRGASTDTQYFGPGTRLTVL.

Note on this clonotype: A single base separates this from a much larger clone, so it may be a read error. This chain's CDR3 is CASSRGTDSYQQYF. CDR3 coding DNA: TGTGCCAGCAGTCGCGGGACAGACTCCTACCAGCAGTACTTC. This rearrangement joins TRBV11-2 to TRBJ2-7, with TRBD1 as a possible D gene (7 bases). The CDR3 length is 14 residues. The germline CDR1 and CDR2 sequences are SGHAT and FQNNGV.

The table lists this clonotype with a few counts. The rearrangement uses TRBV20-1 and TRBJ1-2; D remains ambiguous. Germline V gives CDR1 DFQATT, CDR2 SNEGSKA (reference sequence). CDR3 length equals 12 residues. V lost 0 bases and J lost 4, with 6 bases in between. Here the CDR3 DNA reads TGCAGTGCTAGAGATCAGCTCTATGGCTACACCTTC. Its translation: CSARDQLYGYTF.

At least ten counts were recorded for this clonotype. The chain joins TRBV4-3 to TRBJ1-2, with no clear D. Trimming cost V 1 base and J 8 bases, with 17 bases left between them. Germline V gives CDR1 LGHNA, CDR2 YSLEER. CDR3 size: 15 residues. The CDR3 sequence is CASSQAPRTAVGYTF. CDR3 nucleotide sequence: TGCGCCAGCAGCCAAGCTCCAAGGACGGCGGTAGGCTACACCTTC.

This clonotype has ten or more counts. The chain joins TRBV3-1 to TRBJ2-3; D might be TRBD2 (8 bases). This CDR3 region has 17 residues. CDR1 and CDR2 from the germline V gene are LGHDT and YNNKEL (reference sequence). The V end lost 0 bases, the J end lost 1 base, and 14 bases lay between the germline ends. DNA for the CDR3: TGTGCCAGCAGCCAAGATCGGGAGGGGGCCGGCACAGATACGCAGTATTTT. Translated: CASSQDREGAGTDTQYF.

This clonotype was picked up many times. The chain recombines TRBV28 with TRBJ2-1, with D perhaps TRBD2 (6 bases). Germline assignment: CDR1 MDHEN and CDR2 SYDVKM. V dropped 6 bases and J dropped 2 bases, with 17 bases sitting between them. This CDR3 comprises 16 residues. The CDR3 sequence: CASRSRSGLAYNEQFF. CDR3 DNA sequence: TGTGCCAGCAGATCACGATCGGGACTGGCCTACAATGAGCAGTTCTTC.

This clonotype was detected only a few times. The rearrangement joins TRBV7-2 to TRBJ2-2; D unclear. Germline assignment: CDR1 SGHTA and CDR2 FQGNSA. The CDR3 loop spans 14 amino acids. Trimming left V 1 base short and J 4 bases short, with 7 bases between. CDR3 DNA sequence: TGTGCCAGCAGCTTAGAAGCCTTCACCGGGGAGCTGTTTTTT. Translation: CASSLEAFTGELFF. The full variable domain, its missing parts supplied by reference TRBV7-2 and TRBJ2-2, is GAGVSQSPSNKVTEKGKDVELRCDPISGHTALYWYRQSLGQGLEFLIYFQGNSAPDKSGLPSDRFSAERTGGSVSTLTIQRTQQEDSAVYLCASSLEAFTGELFFGEGSRLTVL.

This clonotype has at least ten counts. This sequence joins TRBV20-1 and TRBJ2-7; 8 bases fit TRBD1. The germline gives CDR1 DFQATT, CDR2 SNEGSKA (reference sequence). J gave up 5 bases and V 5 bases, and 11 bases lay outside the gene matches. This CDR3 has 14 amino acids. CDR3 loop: CSAVPRGRGNEQYF. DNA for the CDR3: TGCAGTGCTGTTCCCAGGGGGCGGGGAAACGAGCAGTACTTC.

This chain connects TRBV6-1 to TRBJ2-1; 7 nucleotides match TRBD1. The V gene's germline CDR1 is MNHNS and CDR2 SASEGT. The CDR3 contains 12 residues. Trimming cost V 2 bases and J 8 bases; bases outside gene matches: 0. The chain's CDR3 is CASSEQGDEQFF. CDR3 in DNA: TGTGCCAGCAGTGAACAGGGGGATGAGCAGTTCTTC.

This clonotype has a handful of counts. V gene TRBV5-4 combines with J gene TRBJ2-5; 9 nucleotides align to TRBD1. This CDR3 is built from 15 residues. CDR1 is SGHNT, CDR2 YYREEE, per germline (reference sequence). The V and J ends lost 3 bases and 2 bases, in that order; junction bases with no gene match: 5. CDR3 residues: CASSSRDRGQETQYF. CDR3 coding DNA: TGTGCCAGCAGCTCCCGTGACAGGGGGCAAGAGACCCAGTACTTC.

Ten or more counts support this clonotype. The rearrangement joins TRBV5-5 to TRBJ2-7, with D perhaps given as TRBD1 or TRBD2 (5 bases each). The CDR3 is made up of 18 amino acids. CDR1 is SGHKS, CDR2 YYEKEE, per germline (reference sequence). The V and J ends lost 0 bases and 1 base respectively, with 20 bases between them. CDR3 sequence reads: CASSLAGRGVSGSYEQYF. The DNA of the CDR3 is TGTGCCAGCAGCTTGGCCGGAAGAGGGGTATCGGGGTCCTACGAGCAGTACTTC.

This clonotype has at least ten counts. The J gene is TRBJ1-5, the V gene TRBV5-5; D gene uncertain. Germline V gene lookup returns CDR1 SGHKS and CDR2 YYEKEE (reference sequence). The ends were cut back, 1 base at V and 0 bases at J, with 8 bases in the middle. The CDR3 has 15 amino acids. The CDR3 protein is CASSLLGLSNQPQHF. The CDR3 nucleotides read TGTGCCAGCAGCTTGTTAGGGCTTAGCAATCAGCCCCAGCATTTT.

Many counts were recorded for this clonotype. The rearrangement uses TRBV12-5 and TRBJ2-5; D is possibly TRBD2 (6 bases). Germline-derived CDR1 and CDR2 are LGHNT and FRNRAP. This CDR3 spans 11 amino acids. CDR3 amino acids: CATGEQETQYF. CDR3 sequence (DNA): TGTGCCACGGGGGAACAAGAGACCCAGTACTTC.

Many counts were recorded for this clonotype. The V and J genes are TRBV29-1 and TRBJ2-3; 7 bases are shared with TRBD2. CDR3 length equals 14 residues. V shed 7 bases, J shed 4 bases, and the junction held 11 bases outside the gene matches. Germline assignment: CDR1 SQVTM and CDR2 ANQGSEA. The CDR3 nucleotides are TGCAGCGCATCTATGGGAGGGTTAGCAGATACGCAGTATTTT. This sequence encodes CSASMGGLADTQYF.